This T cell receptor beta chain stems from a study of blood T cell repertoires in COVID-19. TCRdb keeps only in-frame clones here, not all; method: immunoSEQ multiplex PCR. The sample lists approximately 66,000 clones; around 67% were seen once. Per the germline V gene, CDR1 is SNHLY and CDR2 is FYNNEI. The CDR3 length is 16 residues. The J segment lost 4 bases and the V segment lost 7 bases, leaving 10 bases of the junction unmatched. Sequenced input: peripheral blood. The origin of this receptor is a man between 60 and 75 years old with acute or convalescent COVID-19. The V gene is TRBV2, the J gene TRBJ2-1; 10 bases line up with TRBD1. CDR3 residues: CASTQPGQGPYNEQFF. In DNA form, the CDR3 reads TGTGCCAGCACACAACCGGGACAGGGGCCATACAATGAGCAGTTCTTC.